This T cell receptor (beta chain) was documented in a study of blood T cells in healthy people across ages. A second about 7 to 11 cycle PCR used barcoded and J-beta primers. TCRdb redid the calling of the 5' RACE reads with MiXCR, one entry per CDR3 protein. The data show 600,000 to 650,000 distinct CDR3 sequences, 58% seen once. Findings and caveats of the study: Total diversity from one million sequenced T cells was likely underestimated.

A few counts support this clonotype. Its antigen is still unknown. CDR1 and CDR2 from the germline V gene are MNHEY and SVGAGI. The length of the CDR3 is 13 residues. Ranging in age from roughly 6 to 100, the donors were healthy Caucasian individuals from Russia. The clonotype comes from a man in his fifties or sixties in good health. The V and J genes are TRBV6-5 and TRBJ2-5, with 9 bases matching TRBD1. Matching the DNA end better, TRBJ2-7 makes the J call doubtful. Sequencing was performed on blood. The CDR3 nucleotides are TGTGCCAGCAGTCTTTACAGGGGGCGCGAGCAGTACTTC. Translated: CASSLYRGREQYF.